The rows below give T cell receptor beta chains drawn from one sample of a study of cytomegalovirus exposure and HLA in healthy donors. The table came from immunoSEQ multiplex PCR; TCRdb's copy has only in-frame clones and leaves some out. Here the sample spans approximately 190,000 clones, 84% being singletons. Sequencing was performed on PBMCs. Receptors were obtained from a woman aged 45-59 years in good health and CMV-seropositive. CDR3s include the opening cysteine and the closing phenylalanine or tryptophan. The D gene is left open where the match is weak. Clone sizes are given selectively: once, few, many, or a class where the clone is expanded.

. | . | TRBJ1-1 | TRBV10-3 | TGTGCCATCAGCACAACAGGGTTGACTGAAGCTTTCTTT | CAISTTGLTEAFF
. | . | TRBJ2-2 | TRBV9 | TGTGCCAGCAGCGTAGGGGGACTCCAGAACACCGGGGAGCTGTTTTTT | CASSVGGLQNTGELFF
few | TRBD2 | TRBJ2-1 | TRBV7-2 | TGTGCCAGCAGCTCTCCCTTTAGCGGGGGAAAGCAGTTCTTC | CASSSPFSGGKQFF
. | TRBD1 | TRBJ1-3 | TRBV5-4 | TGTGCCAGCAGCTACACAGGGGCAGGTGGAAACACCATATATTTT | CASSYTGAGGNTIYF
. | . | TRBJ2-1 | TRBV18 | TGTGCCAGCTCACCACCCCAGGGATCCTTTAATGAGCAGTTCTTC | CASSPPQGSFNEQFF
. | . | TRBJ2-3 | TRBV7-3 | TGTGCCAGCAGCTTCACGTCGGGGAATACGCAGTATTTT | CASSFTSGNTQYF
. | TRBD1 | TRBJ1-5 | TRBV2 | TGTGCCAGCGCCCAGGGACAGGGGGGACAGCCCCAGCATTTT | CASAQGQGGQPQHF
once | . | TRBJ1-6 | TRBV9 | TGTGCCAGCAGCGGAGCGGGACATACTAATTCACCCCTCCACTTT | CASSGAGHTNSPLHF
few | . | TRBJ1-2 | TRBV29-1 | TGCAGCGTTGGGGGCGGGGACCCGGGCTACACCTTC | CSVGGGDPGYTF
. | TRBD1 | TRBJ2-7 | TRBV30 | TGTGCCTGGAGTGGTAAACAGGGGTTCGAGCAGTACTTC | CAWSGKQGFEQYF
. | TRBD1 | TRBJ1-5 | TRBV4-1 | TGCGCCAGCAGCCAAACATTAGCGACAGGGGCCCGCAATCAGCCCCAGCATTTT | CASSQTLATGARNQPQHF
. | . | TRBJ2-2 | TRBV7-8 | TGTGCCAGCAGACTAAATAACAGGGCCGGGGAGCTGTTTTTT | CASRLNNRAGELFF
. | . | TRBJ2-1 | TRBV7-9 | TGTGCCAGCAGAAGTAGGGCGGGGAACAATGAGCAGTTCTTC | CASRSRAGNNEQFF
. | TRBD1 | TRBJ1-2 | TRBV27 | TGTGCCAGCAGTCCCACCGGGACAGGGAACTATGGCTACACCTTC | CASSPTGTGNYGYTF
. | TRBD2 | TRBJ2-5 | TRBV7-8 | TGTGCCAGCAGACGGGGGGGCCTCGAGACCCAGTACTTC | CASRRGGLETQYF
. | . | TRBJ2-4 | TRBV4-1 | TGCGCCAGCACTCCCGGGACACCAGGCATTCAGTACTTC | CASTPGTPGIQYF
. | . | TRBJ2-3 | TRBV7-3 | TGTGCCAGCAGCTTAAGCGGGACCGGAGATACGCAGTATTTT | CASSLSGTGDTQYF
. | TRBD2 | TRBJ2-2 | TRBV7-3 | TGTGCCAGCAGCCCCCATAGCGGGGGGTCTACCGGGGAGCTGTTTTTT | CASSPHSGGSTGELFF
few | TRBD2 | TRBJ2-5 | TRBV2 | TGTGCCAGCAGTGCCGGGACTAGGCCTATACAAGAGACCCAGTACTTC | CASSAGTRPIQETQYF
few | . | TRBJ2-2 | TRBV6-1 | TGTGCCAGCAGTGAAGTCGGGAACACCGGGGAGCTGTTTTTT | CASSEVGNTGELFF
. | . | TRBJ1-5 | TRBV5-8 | TGTGCCAGCCTCCCAGGTAACGGGGATCAGCCCCAGCATTTT | CASLPGNGDQPQHF
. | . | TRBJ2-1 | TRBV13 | TGTGCCAGCAGCCCGCAAACTAGCACTTGGACGGATGAGCAGTTCTTC | CASSPQTSTWTDEQFF
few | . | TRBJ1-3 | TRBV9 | TGTGCCAGCAGCGTAGCAGGAAAGGGGAACACCATATATTTT | CASSVAGKGNTIYF
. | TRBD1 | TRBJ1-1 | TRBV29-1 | TGCAGCGTAGCCGACAGGGGGTCGTTCACTGAAGCTTTCTTT | CSVADRGSFTEAFF
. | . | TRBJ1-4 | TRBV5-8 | TGTGCCAGCAGCTACCAGGGGCCCGGGGAAAAACTGTTTTTT | CASSYQGPGEKLFF
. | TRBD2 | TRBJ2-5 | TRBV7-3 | TGTGCCAGCAGCTTAGCGGGGGGGAACCAAGAGACCCAGTACTTC | CASSLAGGNQETQYF
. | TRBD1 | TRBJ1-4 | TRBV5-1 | TGCGCCAGCAGCTTCGGACAGGGCGATAATGAAAAACTGTTTTTT | CASSFGQGDNEKLFF
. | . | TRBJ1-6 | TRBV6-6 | TGTGCCAGCAGTTACCACAATCCTGAGGATTCACCCCTCCACTTT | CASSYHNPEDSPLHF
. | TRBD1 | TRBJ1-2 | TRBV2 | TGTGCCAGCAGTGAAGGGAGGGGGCGTCAGGGCTACACCTTC | CASSEGRGRQGYTF
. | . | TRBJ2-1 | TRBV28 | TGTGCCAGCAGTTCCTCCGGGATCAACCCCCCAAATGAGCAGTTCTTC | CASSSSGINPPNEQFF
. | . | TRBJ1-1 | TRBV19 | TGTGCCAGTAGTCTACAGAGATTGGGGAACACTGAAGCTTTCTTT | CASSLQRLGNTEAFF
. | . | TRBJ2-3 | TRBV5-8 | TGTGCCAGCAGCTTCGGGAGTGGCACAGATACGCAGTATTTT | CASSFGSGTDTQYF
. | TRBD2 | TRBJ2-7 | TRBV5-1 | TGCGCCAGCAGCCCCGGGACTAGCGGGACCTACGAGCAGTACTTC | CASSPGTSGTYEQYF
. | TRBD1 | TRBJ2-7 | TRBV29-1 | TGCAGCGTACAGGGACAGTCCTACGAGCAGTACTTC | CSVQGQSYEQYF
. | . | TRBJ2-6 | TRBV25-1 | TGTGCCAGCACAGGGACTGGGGCCAACGTCCTGACTTTC | CASTGTGANVLTF
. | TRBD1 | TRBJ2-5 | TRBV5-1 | TGCGCCAGCAGTTCAGCCGGGACAGGGTTGCAAGAGACCCAGTACTTC | CASSSAGTGLQETQYF
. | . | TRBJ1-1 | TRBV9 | TGTGCCAGCAGCGTAGGGGCAGGGACTGAAGCTTTCTTT | CASSVGAGTEAFF
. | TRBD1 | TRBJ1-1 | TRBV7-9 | TGTGCCAGCAGCCCGTCTACCGGGACAGGGGGCCGGGGGGCTGAAGCTTTCTTT | CASSPSTGTGGRGAEAFF
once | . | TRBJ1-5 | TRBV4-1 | TGCGCCAGCAGCCAAGCTGCAGGTGACAGCAATCAGCCCCAGCATTTT | CASSQAAGDSNQPQHF
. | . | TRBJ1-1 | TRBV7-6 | TGTGCCAGCAGCTTCGGGGGAGTGGGGACTGAAGCTTTCTTT | CASSFGGVGTEAFF
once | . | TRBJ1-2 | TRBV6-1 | TGTGCCAGCAGTTATCGGGATATAAACTATGGCTACACCTTC | CASSYRDINYGYTF
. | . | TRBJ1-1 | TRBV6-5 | TGTGCCAGCAGTGAGCAAAAGAACACTGAAGCTTTCTTT | CASSEQKNTEAFF
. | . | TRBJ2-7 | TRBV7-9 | TGTTCCAGCAGCTCCCCGGGGGAGGTATTAACCTACGAGCAGTACTTC | CSSSSPGEVLTYEQYF
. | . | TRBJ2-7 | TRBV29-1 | TGCAGCGTTGGAGAGCCCAGAGAGCAGTACTTC | CSVGEPREQYF
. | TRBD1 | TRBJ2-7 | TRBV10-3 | TGTGCCATCAGAGCCGGGACAGGGACACCCTACGAGCAGTACTTC | CAIRAGTGTPYEQYF
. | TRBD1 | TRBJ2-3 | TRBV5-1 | TGCGCCAGCAGCGATGGGCGGACAGGGAGTAATACGCAGTATTTT | CASSDGRTGSNTQYF